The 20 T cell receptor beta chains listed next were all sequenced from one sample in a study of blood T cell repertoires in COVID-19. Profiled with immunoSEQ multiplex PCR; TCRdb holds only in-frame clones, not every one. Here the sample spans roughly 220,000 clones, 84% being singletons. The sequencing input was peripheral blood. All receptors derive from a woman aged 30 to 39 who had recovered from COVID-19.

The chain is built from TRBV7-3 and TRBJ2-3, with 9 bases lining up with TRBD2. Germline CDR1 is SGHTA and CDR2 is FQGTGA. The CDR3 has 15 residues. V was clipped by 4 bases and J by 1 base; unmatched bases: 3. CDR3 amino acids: CASSSSSGGTDTQYF. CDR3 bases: TGTGCCAGCAGCTCATCTAGCGGGGGCACAGATACGCAGTATTTT. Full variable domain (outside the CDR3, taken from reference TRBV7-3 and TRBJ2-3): GAGVSQTPSNKVTEKGKYVELRCDPISGHTALYWYRQSLGQGPEFLIYFQGTGAADDSGLPNDRFFAVRPEGSVSTLKIQRTERGDSAVYLCASSSSSGGTDTQYFGPGTRLTVL.

The CDR3 bases are TGTGCCAGCAGGGAACAGGGGGCGGTTGAAGCTTTCTTT. Its translation is CASREQGAVEAFF. The V gene is TRBV2, the J gene TRBJ1-1; 9 bases are shared with TRBD1. CDR3 size: 13 residues. Germline values: CDR1 SNHLY, CDR2 FYNNEI. The ends lost 6 bases at V and 7 bases at J; junction bases unmatched: 6.

The CDR3 DNA follows: TGTGCCAGCAGCTCGGCAAGTCAGGGGGCGGACACTGAAGCTTTCTTT. Translation gives CASSSASQGADTEAFF. The chain joins TRBV4-2 to TRBJ1-1, with TRBD1 matching 8 bases. The V gene's germline CDR1 is LGHNA and CDR2 YNFKEQ. With V trimmed by 5 bases and J by 3 bases, 11 bases remained unmatched. The CDR3 length is 16 residues.

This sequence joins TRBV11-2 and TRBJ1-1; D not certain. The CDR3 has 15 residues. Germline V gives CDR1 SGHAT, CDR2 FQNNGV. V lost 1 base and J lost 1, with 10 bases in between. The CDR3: CASSLGLSANTEAFF. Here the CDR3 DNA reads TGTGCCAGCAGCTTAGGACTCTCTGCGAACACTGAAGCTTTCTTT.

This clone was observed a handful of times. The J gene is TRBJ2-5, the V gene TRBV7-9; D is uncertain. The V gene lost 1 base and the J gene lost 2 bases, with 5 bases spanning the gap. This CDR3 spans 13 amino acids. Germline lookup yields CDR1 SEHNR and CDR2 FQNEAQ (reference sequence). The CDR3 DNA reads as TGTGCCAGCAGCTTAGTTCAGCAAGAGACCCAGTACTTC. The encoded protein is CASSLVQQETQYF.

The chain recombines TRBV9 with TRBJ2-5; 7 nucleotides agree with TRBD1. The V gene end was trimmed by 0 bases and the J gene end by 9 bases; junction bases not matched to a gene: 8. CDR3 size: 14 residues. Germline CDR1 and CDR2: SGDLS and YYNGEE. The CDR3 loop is CASSVEGQWSSQYF. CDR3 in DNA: TGTGCCAGCAGCGTAGAGGGACAGTGGTCTTCCCAGTACTTC.

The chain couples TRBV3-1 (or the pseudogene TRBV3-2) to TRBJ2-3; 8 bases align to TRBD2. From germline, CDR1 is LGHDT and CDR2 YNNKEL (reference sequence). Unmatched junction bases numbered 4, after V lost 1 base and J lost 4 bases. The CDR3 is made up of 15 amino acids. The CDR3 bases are TGTGCCAGCAGCCAAGTGAGCGGGAGCTCAGATACGCAGTATTTT. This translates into CASSQVSGSSDTQYF.

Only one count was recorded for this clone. CDR3 loop: CASSLTYRGSSDTQYF. CDR3 in DNA: TGTGCCAGCAGTTTGACGTATCGAGGGAGTTCGGATACGCAGTATTTT. This rearrangement joins TRBV28 to TRBJ2-3, with D possibly TRBD2 on 5 matching bases. The CDR3 covers 16 residues. V was cut by 3 bases and J by 6 bases, with 19 bases left in between. Looked up from germline, CDR1 is MDHEN and CDR2 is SYDVKM.

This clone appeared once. In DNA form, the CDR3 reads TGCGCCAGCAGCCAAGACCCTTACCTAGCGGGAGATGAAGATACGCAGTATTTT. As protein: CASSQDPYLAGDEDTQYF. This rearrangement joins TRBV4-1 to TRBJ2-3; 10 bases align to TRBD2. CDR3 size: 18 residues. V lost 0 bases, J lost 5 bases, and 11 bases stayed unmatched. CDR1 is MGHRA and CDR2 is YSYEKL in the germline V gene.

The CDR3 nucleotides are TGTGCCAGCAGCTTAACGTTCGGAGCTAACTATGGCTACACCTTC. It yields the protein CASSLTFGANYGYTF. This chain connects TRBV7-9 to TRBJ1-2; D is unclear. The germline gives CDR1 SEHNR, CDR2 FQNEAQ (reference sequence). The CDR3 length is 15 residues. V was trimmed by 2 bases and J by 0 bases, leaving 10 bases between them.

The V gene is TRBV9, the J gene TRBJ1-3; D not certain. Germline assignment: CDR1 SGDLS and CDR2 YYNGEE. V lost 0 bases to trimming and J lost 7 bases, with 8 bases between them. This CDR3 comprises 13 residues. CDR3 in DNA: TGTGCCAGCAGCGTAGCTTCGCGGAACACCATATATTTT. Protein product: CASSVASRNTIYF.

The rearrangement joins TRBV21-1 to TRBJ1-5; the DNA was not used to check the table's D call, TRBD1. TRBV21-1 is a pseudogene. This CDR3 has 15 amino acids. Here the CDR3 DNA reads TGTGCCAGCAGCTCTCCGACAGGGCAGGAGCAGCCCCAGCATTTT. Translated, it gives CASSSPTGQEQPQHF.

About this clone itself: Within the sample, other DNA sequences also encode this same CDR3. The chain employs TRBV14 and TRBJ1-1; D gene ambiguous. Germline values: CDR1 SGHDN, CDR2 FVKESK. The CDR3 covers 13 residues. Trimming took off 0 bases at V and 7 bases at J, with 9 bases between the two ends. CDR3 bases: TGTGCCAGCAGCCAAGATGGAGGGATTGAAGCTTTCTTT. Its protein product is CASSQDGGIEAFF.

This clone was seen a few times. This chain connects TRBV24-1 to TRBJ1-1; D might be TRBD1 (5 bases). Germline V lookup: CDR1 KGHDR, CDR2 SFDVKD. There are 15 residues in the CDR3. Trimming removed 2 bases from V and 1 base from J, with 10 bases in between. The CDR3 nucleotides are TGTGCCACCAGTGATTCGCGGGGCGGGAACACTGAAGCTTTCTTT. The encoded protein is CATSDSRGGNTEAFF.

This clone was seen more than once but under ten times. In DNA form, the CDR3 reads TGCAGCGTTACCCTAGCGGATCCTCACGAGCAGTACTTC. Its translation is CSVTLADPHEQYF. The V gene is TRBV29-1, the J gene TRBJ2-7; TRBD2 agrees at 7 bases. CDR3 length equals 13 residues. Germline CDR1 reads SQVTM; CDR2 reads ANQGSEA. Unmatched junction bases numbered 9, after V lost 5 bases and J lost 5 bases.

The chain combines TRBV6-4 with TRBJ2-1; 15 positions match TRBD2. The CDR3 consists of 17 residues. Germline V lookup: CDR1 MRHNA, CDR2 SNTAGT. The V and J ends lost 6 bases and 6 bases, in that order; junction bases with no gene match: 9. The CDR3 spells CASSPKGLAGGLNEQFF. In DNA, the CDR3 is TGTGCCAGCAGCCCAAAAGGACTAGCGGGAGGGCTCAATGAGCAGTTCTTC.

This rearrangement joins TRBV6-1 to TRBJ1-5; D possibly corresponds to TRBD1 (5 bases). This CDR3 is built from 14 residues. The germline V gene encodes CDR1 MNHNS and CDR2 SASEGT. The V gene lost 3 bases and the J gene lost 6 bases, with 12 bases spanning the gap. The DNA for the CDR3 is TGTGCCAGCAGTGAGCCGGGACTCCCTCAGCCCCAGCATTTT. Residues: CASSEPGLPQPQHF.

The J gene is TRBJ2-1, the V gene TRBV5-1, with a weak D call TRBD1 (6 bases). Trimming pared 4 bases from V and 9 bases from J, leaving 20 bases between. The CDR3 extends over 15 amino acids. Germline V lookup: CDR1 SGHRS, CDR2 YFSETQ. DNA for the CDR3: TGCGCCAGCAGCAGAGGTGGGGGCGAGGTATTTGAGCAGTTCTTC. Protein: CASSRGGGEVFEQFF. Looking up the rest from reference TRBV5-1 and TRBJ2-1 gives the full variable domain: KAGVTQTPRYLIKTRGQQVTLSCSPISGHRSVSWYQQTPGQGLQFLFEYFSETQRNKGNFPGRFSGRQFSNSRSEMNVSTLELGDSALYLCASSRGGGEVFEQFFGPGTRLTVL.

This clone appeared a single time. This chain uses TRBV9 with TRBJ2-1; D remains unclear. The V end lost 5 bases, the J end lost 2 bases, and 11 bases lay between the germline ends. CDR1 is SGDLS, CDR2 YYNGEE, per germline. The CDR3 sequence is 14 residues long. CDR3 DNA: TGTGCCAGCAGTGAGCGCCTTGCCTACAATGAGCAGTTCTTC. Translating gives CASSERLAYNEQFF.

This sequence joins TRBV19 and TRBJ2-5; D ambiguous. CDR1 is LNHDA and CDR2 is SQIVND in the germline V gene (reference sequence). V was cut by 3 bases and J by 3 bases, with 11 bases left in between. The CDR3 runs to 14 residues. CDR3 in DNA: TGTGCCAGTAGTATGGCACACAATAAAGAGACCCAGTACTTC. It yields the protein CASSMAHNKETQYF.